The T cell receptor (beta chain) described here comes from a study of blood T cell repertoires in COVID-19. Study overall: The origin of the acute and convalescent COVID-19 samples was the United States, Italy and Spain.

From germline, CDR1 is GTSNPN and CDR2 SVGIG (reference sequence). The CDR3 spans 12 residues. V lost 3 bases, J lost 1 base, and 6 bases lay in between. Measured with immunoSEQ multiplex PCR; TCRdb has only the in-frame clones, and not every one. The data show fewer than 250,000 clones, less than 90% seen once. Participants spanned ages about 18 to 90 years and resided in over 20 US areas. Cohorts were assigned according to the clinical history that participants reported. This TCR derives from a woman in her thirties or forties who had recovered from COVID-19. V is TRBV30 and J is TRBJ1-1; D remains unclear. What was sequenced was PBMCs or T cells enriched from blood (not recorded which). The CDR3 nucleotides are TGTGCCTGGAGGCGGGAGAACACTGAAGCTTTCTTT. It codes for CAWRRENTEAFF.